These 8 T cell receptor beta chains originate from one sample sequenced in a study of CD8+ T cells in alopecia areata. Described treatment: oral pan-JAK inhibitor, 5-10 mg twice daily. It was cDNA, reverse transcribed from extracted RNA, that served as the sequencing template. Libraries were prepared by immunoSEQ multiplex PCR; TCRdb keeps only in-frame clonotypes and omits some of them. The sample lists approximately 180,000 clones, less than 70% occurring once. The material was CD8+ T cells sorted from blood, obtained at week 24, from a patient treated with tofacitinib. These receptors were collected from a human donor with alopecia areata.

This clone was detected a few times. Other DNA variants within this sample encode the same CDR3. This chain joins TRBV27 and TRBJ2-2, with unresolved D. CDR1 is MNHEY and CDR2 is SMNVEV in the germline V gene (reference sequence). Trimming took off 4 bases at V and 0 bases at J, with 0 bases between the two ends. This CDR3 has 12 amino acids. The CDR3 reads CASSSNTGELFF. CDR3 nucleotide sequence: TGTGCCAGCAGTTCGAACACCGGGGAGCTGTTTTTT.

The chain carries TRBV29-1 and TRBJ1-2, with D perhaps matching TRBD1 (5 bases). Between the trimmed V and J ends, which lost 6 bases and 6 bases, there was a span of 23 bases. Looked up from germline, CDR1 is SQVTM and CDR2 is ANQGSEA. This CDR3 spans 15 amino acids. The CDR3 here is CSVIGARGLGDGYTF. CDR3 coding DNA: TGCAGCGTGATAGGGGCAAGGGGCTTGGGTGATGGCTACACCTTC.

CDR3 sequence reads: CASSQGPWGYQETQYF. CDR3 coding DNA: TGTGCCAGCAGCCAAGGGCCGTGGGGGTATCAAGAGACCCAGTACTTC. The chain links TRBV14 to TRBJ2-5; the D gene could be TRBD1 or TRBD2 (5 bases each). The CDR3 spans 16 residues. Germline lookup yields CDR1 SGHDN and CDR2 FVKESK. V dropped 1 base and J dropped 2 bases, with 14 bases sitting between them.

CDR3 DNA: TGCAGCGTTGAACTCGGGACCCTCAGGGGCGGGGAGCTGTTTTTT. Its protein is CSVELGTLRGGELFF. This chain links TRBV29-1 with TRBJ2-2; D might be TRBD1 (6 bases). V lost 2 bases to trimming and J lost 7 bases, with 17 bases between them. The V gene's germline CDR1 is SQVTM and CDR2 ANQGSEA. This CDR3 has 15 residues.

This clone has just a few counts. The same CDR3 also results from other DNA sequences found in this sample. The V gene is TRBV27, the J gene TRBJ1-1; D is possibly TRBD1 (6 bases). Trimming took 3 bases from V and 0 from J, leaving 8 bases between them. CDR1 is MNHEY and CDR2 is SMNVEV in the germline V gene (reference sequence). The CDR3 length is 14 residues. CDR3 bases: TGTGCCAGCAGTTTTGGGGGGCTGAACACTGAAGCTTTCTTT. This gives the protein CASSFGGLNTEAFF.

This chain links TRBV19 with TRBJ2-7; TRBD1 is a possible D gene (6 bases). The V end was cut by 9 bases, the J end by 6 bases, with 12 bases between. The CDR3 is 11 residues long. Germline V gene sequence: CDR1 LNHDA, CDR2 SQIVND (reference sequence). The DNA of the CDR3 is TGTGCCAGGGGAACAGGGTCCGAGCAGTACTTC. Protein: CARGTGSEQYF.

This clone was counted a few times. The rearrangement joins TRBV29-1 to TRBJ2-1; no firm D call. Germline V gene sequence: CDR1 SQVTM, CDR2 ANQGSEA. The V end lost 3 bases, the J end lost 9 bases, and 3 bases lay between the germline ends. The CDR3 is made up of 9 amino acids. The CDR3 is CSVDGEQFF. For the CDR3, the DNA is TGCAGCGTTGACGGTGAGCAGTTCTTC.

The V and J genes are TRBV5-6 and TRBJ2-7, with D perhaps given as TRBD1 or TRBD2 (5 bases each). Trimming took off 5 bases at V and 2 bases at J, with 14 bases between the two ends. This CDR3 region has 14 residues. CDR1 is SGHDT, CDR2 YYEEEE, per germline. The CDR3 reads CASSFGTETYEQYF. The CDR3 coding sequence is TGTGCCAGCAGTTTCGGGACGGAGACCTACGAGCAGTACTTC.